The rows below give T cell receptor beta chains drawn from one sample of a study of radiation and T cells in renal cell carcinoma. Sequencing was performed with immunoSEQ multiplex PCR; in TCRdb, only in-frame clones are kept and a portion is missing. This table has approximately 120,000 clones, approximately 78% appearing once. Sequences were derived from blood, sampled from a patient whose treatment included radiotherapy and nephrectomy. The receptors were gathered from a woman in her fifties or sixties with renal cell carcinoma. The CDR3 runs from the conserved cysteine through the conserved F or W. A D gene is named only where the DNA matches it firmly. Clone size, where shown, is once, few, many, or a class for clones that have expanded.

>TRBD2|few|TRBV7-3|TRBJ2-1
CASSRDYDNEQFF
TGTGCCAGCAGCAGGGACTACGACAATGAGCAGTTCTTC
>TRBD1|.|TRBV14|TRBJ1-2
CASSQIDRGLSENWDGYTF
TGTGCCAGCAGCCAGATCGACAGGGGGCTTTCCGAAAACTGGGATGGCTACACCTTC
>TRBD2|.|TRBV6-5|TRBJ2-7
CASRETSGASREYF
TGTGCCAGCAGGGAGACTAGCGGGGCCTCGAGGGAGTACTTC
>.|.|TRBV9|TRBJ1-3
CASSARWGGDTIYF
TGTGCCAGCAGCGCTCGGTGGGGGGGTGACACCATATATTTT
>.|.|TRBV29-1|TRBJ2-3
CSVEDGQTSDTQYF
TGCAGCGTTGAAGATGGACAAACCTCAGATACGCAGTATTTT
>.|.|TRBV7-2|TRBJ2-7
CASSLDYGSEQYF
TGTGCCAGCAGCTTAGACTACGGGAGCGAGCAGTACTTC
>.|.|TRBV19|TRBJ2-3
CASSPLALSTDTQYF
TGTGCCAGTAGTCCCCTAGCACTCAGCACAGATACGCAGTATTTT
>.|once|TRBV5-1|TRBJ2-3
CASSLVGKTDTQYF
TGCGCCAGCAGCTTGGTTGGGAAAACAGATACGCAGTATTTT
>.|.|TRBV5-6|TRBJ2-7
CASSPTGIHHEQYF
TGTGCCAGCAGCCCAACAGGGATCCACCACGAGCAGTACTTC
>.|.|TRBV6-1|TRBJ2-7
CASSDRTYYEQYF
TGTGCCAGCAGTGACAGGACCTACTACGAGCAGTACTTC
>.|once|TRBV20-1|TRBJ2-5
CSATISETQYF
TGCAGTGCTACGATTTCGGAGACCCAGTACTTC
>.|.|TRBV10-3|TRBJ1-3
CAISAGATSGNTIYF
TGTGCCATCAGTGCAGGGGCTACCTCTGGAAACACCATATATTTT
>TRBD1|.|TRBV2|TRBJ1-5
CASSELGQQNQPQHF
TGTGCCAGCAGTGAATTGGGACAGCAGAATCAGCCCCAGCATTTT
>.|.|TRBV21-1|TRBJ1-1
CASSKEPGGQENTEAFF
TGTGCCAGCAGCAAAGAACCGGGGGGACAAGAGAACACTGAAGCTTTCTTT
>.|.|TRBV7-3|TRBJ2-5
CASSLMTEETQYF
TGTGCCAGCAGCTTAATGACAGAAGAGACCCAGTACTTC
>.|.|TRBV7-9|TRBJ2-2
CASSPPGPGTGELFF
TGTGCCAGCAGCCCCCCGGGACCAGGGACCGGGGAGCTGTTTTTT
>.|.|TRBV14|TRBJ1-1
CASSLNPGNTEAFF
TGTGCCAGCAGCCTCAACCCCGGGAACACTGAAGCTTTCTTT
>.|.|TRBV27|TRBJ2-5
CASSRSGRGETQYF
TGTGCCAGCAGTAGATCTGGGCGCGGGGAGACCCAGTACTTC
>.|.|TRBV6-5|TRBJ2-3
CASSYGASTDTQYF
TGTGCCAGCAGTTACGGGGCAAGCACAGATACGCAGTATTTT
>.|.|TRBV27|TRBJ2-3
CASSLWAVLSTDTQYF
TGTGCCAGCAGTTTATGGGCAGTACTTAGCACAGATACGCAGTATTTT
>.|.|TRBV7-9|TRBJ1-4
CASSLDSNEKLFF
TGTGCCAGCAGCTTAGACAGTAATGAAAAACTGTTTTTT
>.|.|TRBV29-1|TRBJ1-5
CSAGGWNQPQHF
TGCAGCGCTGGTGGTTGGAATCAGCCCCAGCATTTT
>.|.|TRBV19|TRBJ1-2
CASSMAGQGGYGYTF
TGTGCCAGTAGTATGGCCGGTCAGGGAGGATATGGCTACACCTTC
>.|.|TRBV11-2|TRBJ2-7
CASSLGSPYEQYF
TGTGCCAGCAGCTTAGGCAGCCCCTACGAGCAGTACTTC
>.|.|TRBV7-2|TRBJ1-5
CASSAGGAQHF
TGTGCCAGCAGCGCCGGCGGGGCCCAGCATTTT
>.|.|TRBV7-6|TRBJ1-2
CASSSQSYTF
TGTGCCAGCAGCTCACAGTCCTACACCTTC
>.|.|TRBV2|TRBJ1-5
CASSEGGGYQPQHF
TGTGCCAGCAGTGAAGGCGGGGGTTATCAGCCCCAGCATTTT
>.|few|TRBV2|TRBJ1-5
CASSDRDQPQHF
TGTGCCAGCAGTGATCGGGATCAGCCCCAGCATTTT
>.|.|TRBV18|TRBJ2-1
CASSRRAGASYNEQFF
TGTGCCAGCTCACGGAGGGCAGGGGCCTCCTACAATGAGCAGTTCTTC
>.|once|TRBV19|TRBJ2-4
CASSIVGGQAKNIQYF
TGTGCCAGTAGTATAGTGGGGGGGCAGGCCAAAAACATTCAGTACTTC
>TRBD1|.|TRBV7-9|TRBJ2-1
CASSPRDRVGNEQFF
TGTGCCAGCAGCCCGCGGGACAGGGTGGGCAATGAGCAGTTCTTC
>TRBD1|.|TRBV28|TRBJ1-1
CASTGPGQLNTEAFF
TGTGCCAGCACCGGACCGGGACAGCTAAACACTGAAGCTTTCTTT
>.|.|TRBV7-2|TRBJ2-1
CASRSVNEQFF
TGTGCCAGCAGATCGGTCAATGAGCAGTTCTTC
>.|few|TRBV19|TRBJ1-4
CASSISGGGNEKLFF
TGTGCCAGTAGTATATCGGGGGGCGGGAATGAAAAACTGTTTTTT
>.|.|TRBV7-2|TRBJ1-4
CASSQTRAPNEKLFF
TGTGCCAGCAGCCAAACCCGGGCCCCTAATGAAAAACTGTTTTTT
>.|.|TRBV28|TRBJ2-6
CASSTGANVLTF
TGTGCCAGCAGTACAGGGGCCAACGTCCTGACTTTC
>TRBD2|.|TRBV18|TRBJ2-2
CASSNQAGGSTGELFF
TGTGCCAGCTCGAACCAGGCGGGGGGATCTACCGGGGAGCTGTTTTTT
>.|once|TRBV19|TRBJ2-3
CASSMPAGHTDTQYF
TGTGCCAGTAGTATGCCCGCGGGGCACACAGATACGCAGTATTTT
>.|few|TRBV10-3|TRBJ1-4
CAIRGQYHEKLFF
TGTGCCATCAGAGGACAGTATCATGAAAAACTGTTTTTT
>.|.|TRBV27|TRBJ2-7
CASSLTPSYEQYF
TGTGCCAGCAGTTTAACGCCCTCCTACGAGCAGTACTTC
>.|few|TRBV27|TRBJ2-7
CASTTSGPNYVYEQYF
TGTGCCAGCACCACCTCGGGTCCAAACTACGTTTACGAGCAGTACTTC
>.|.|TRBV27|TRBJ1-4
CASSPRGAVGEKLFF
TGTGCCAGCAGTCCCCGGGGGGCAGTAGGTGAAAAACTGTTTTTT
>.|.|TRBV27|TRBJ1-2
CASSFDSIGGYTF
TGTGCCAGCAGTTTTGACTCCATCGGGGGCTACACCTTC
>TRBD1|.|TRBV19|TRBJ2-7
CASSFSRGYEQYF
TGTGCCAGTAGTTTTAGCAGGGGGTACGAGCAGTACTTC